This T cell receptor beta chain comes out of a study of blood T cells in healthy people across ages. With a J-beta primer mix and a sample-barcoded 5' primer, a second PCR ran roughly 6 to 11 cycles. TCRdb reanalysed the 5' RACE reads using MiXCR and keeps one entry per CDR3 protein. The sample contains about 800,000 distinct CDR3 sequences, about 25% of which appear only once. Germline V gene lookup returns CDR1 SGHRS and CDR2 YFSETQ. J gave up 5 bases and V 4 bases, and 8 bases lay outside the gene matches. This CDR3 has 15 residues. The sample was also reused in another study, on T cells of mothers and their children.

The rearrangement links TRBV5-1 to TRBJ2-1, with TRBD1 matching 8 bases. This TCR was recovered from a boy aged 5-17 years in good health. The sequenced sample consisted of blood. The CDR3 protein is CASSIGTGLNNEQFF. Written as DNA, the CDR3 is TGCGCCAGCAGCATAGGGACAGGACTAAACAATGAGCAGTTCTTC.